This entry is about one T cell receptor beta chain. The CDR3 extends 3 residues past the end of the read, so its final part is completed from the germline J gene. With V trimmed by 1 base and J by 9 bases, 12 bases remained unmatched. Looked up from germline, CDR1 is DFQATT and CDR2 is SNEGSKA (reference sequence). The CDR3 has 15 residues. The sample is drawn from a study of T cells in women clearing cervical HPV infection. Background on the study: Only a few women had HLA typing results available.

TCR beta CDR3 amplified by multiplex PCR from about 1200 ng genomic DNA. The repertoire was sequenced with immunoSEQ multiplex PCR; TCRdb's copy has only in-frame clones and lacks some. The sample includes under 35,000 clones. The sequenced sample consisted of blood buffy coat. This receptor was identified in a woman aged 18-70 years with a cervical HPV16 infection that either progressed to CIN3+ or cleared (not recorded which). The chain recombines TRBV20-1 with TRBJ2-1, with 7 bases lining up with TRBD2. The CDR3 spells CSARAGGSGRSEQFF. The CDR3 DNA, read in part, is TGCAGTGCTAGAGCCGGGGGGTCAGGGAGATCTGAG.